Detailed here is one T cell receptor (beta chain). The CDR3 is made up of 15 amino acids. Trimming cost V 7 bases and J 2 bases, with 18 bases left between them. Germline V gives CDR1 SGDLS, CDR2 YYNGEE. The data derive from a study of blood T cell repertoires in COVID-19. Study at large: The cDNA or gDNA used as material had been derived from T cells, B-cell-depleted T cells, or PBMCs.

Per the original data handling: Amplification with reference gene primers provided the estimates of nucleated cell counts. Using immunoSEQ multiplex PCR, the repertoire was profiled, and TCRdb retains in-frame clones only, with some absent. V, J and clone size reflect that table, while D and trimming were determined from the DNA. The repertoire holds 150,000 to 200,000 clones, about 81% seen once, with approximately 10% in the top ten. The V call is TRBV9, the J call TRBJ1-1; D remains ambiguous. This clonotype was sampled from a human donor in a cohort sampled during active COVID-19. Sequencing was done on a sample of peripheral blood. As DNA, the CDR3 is TGTGCCAGCGGGGAGCCCATCCAACATAACACTGAAGCTTTCTTT. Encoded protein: CASGEPIQHNTEAFF.